This is a list of T cell receptor beta chains from one sample in a study of molecular identifiers for immune sequencing clone quantification. TCRdb called the PCR reads again in MiXCR, with one record for every CDR3 protein. The repertoire has around 100,000 distinct CDR3 sequences, around a third of them found once; the top ten carry roughly 4.2%. The sequencing input was naive CD8+ T cells from blood, with Jurkat cell RNA spiked in. Receptors originate from a human donor in good health. Some libraries in this study had Jurkat cell RNA spiked in. Each CDR3 is given with its conserved first and last residue. D genes are given only for firm matches. Expanded clones get a size class; other rows say once, few or many, or leave the size out.

d_gene	v_gene	abundance	j_gene	len	CDR3nt	CDR3aa
TRBD1	TRBV10-3	few	TRBJ2-7	15	TGTGCCATCAGACTGACAGGGAAAAGCTCCTACGAGCGGTACTTC	CAIRLTGKSSYERYF
TRBD1	TRBV29-1	many	TRBJ1-1	16	TGCAGCGTTCCCCCTGGGACAGGCGGTGTTGGGACTGAAGCTTTCTTT	CSVPPGTGGVGTEAFF
-	TRBV7-2	many	TRBJ2-7	14	TGTGCCAGCAGCTTAGGGATTAGCCGGTACGAGCAGTACTTC	CASSLGISRYEQYF
-	TRBV28	many	TRBJ2-7	13	TGTGCCAGCAGTTCCTTGGTGGGCTACGAGCAGTACTTC	CASSSLVGYEQYF
TRBD2	TRBV7-6	-	TRBJ2-2	17	TGTGCCAGCCCCCCCCTTTGGGTAGCGGGAGAGCCCGGGGAGCTGTTTTTT	CASPPLWVAGEPGELFF
-	TRBV19	-	TRBJ2-2	12	TGTGCCAGTAGTATTCAGCCCGGGGAGCTGTTTTTT	CASSIQPGELFF
TRBD1	TRBV5-4	many	TRBJ2-7	13	TGTGCCAGCAGCCCGGGACAGAGCTACGAGCAGTACTTC	CASSPGQSYEQYF
-	TRBV10-3	-	TRBJ2-2	15	TGTGCCATCACTCTTCCGGGGTACAAGGCCGGGGAGCTGTTTTTT	CAITLPGYKAGELFF
-	TRBV28	-	TRBJ2-1	17	TGTGCCAGCAGTTTATATCGGCGGGTAAGCTCCTACAATGAGCAGTTCTTC	CASSLYRRVSSYNEQFF
-	TRBV7-8	many	TRBJ2-1	17	TGTGCCAGCAGCTCTCCTCTGAGGGGGAGCTCCTACAATGAGCAGTTCTTC	CASSSPLRGSSYNEQFF
-	TRBV4-3	-	TRBJ2-5	16	TGCGCCAGCAGCCAATCGGCTCACGGTAGCGAAGAGACCCAGTACTTC	CASSQSAHGSEETQYF
-	TRBV7-6	many	TRBJ1-5	17	TGTGCCAGCAGCTTAGCGCCAAAGGGTATGAGAAGTCAGCCCCAGCATTTT	CASSLAPKGMRSQPQHF
TRBD1	TRBV11-3	-	TRBJ2-7	12	TGTGCCAGCAGCTTGGGACAGGGGCAGCAGTACTTC	CASSLGQGQQYF
TRBD1	TRBV5-6	-	TRBJ2-3	13	TGTGCCAGCAGCACCGGGACAGCAGATACGCAGTATTTT	CASSTGTADTQYF
-	TRBV28	many	TRBJ2-3	12	TGTGCCAGCAGTTCAAATTCCTATACGCAGTATTTT	CASSSNSYTQYF
TRBD2	TRBV20-1	-	TRBJ2-2	18	TGCAGTGCTAGAGATTTTGGACTAGCGGGAGGTAAAACCGGGGAGCTGTTTTTT	CSARDFGLAGGKTGELFF
-	TRBV15	once	TRBJ1-2	14	TGTGCCACCAGCAGAGGCGGTCAGAATTATGGCTACACCTTC	CATSRGGQNYGYTF
-	TRBV6-2/TRBV6-3	many	TRBJ1-4	16	TGTGCCAGCAGTTACTCGACGGACAGCCTAAATGAAAAACTGTTTTTT	CASSYSTDSLNEKLFF
TRBD2	TRBV6-5	few	TRBJ2-7	15	TGTGCCAGCAGTTACGGGGTAGCGGGAGTACGCGAGCAGTACTTC	CASSYGVAGVREQYF
-	TRBV7-9	few	TRBJ2-6	14	TGTGCCAGCAGCCAGGCCTCTGGGGCCAACGTCCTGACTTTC	CASSQASGANVLTF
-	TRBV9	-	TRBJ1-3	17	TGTGCCAGCAGCGCGGGGGGATCCCCGGGGTCTGGAAACACCATATATTTT	CASSAGGSPGSGNTIYF
TRBD1	TRBV12-3/TRBV12-4	-	TRBJ2-1	11	TGTGCCAGCAGTTCCGGGACAGGACATTTCTTC	CASSSGTGHFF